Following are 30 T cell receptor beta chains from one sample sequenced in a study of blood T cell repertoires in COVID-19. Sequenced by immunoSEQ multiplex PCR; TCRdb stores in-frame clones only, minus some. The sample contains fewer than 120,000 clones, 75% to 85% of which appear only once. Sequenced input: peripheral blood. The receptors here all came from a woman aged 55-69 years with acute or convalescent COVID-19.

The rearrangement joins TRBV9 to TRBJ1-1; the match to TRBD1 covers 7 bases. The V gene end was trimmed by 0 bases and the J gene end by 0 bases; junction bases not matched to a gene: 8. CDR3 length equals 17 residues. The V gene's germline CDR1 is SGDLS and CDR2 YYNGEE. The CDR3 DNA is TGTGCCAGCAGCGTAGGGGGTACCGGGACAGTGAACACTGAAGCTTTCTTT. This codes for CASSVGGTGTVNTEAFF.

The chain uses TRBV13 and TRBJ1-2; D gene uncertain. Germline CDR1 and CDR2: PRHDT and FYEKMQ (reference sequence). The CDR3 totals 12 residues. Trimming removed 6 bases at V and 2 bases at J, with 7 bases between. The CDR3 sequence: CASRAGNYGYTF. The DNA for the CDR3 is TGTGCCAGCAGGGCGGGAAACTATGGCTACACCTTC.

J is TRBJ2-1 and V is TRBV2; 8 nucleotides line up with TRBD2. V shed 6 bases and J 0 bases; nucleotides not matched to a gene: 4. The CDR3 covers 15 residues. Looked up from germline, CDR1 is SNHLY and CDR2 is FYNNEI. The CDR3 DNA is TGTGCCAGCAGCGATAGCGGGGTCTCCTACAATGAGCAGTTCTTC. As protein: CASSDSGVSYNEQFF.

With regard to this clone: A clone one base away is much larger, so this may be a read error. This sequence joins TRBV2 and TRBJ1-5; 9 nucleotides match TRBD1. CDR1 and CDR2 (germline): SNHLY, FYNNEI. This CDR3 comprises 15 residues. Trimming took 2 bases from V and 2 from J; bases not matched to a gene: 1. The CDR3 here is CASSERTGGNQPQHF. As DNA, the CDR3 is TGTGCCAGCAGTGAAAGGACAGGGGGCAATCAGCCCCAGCATTTT.

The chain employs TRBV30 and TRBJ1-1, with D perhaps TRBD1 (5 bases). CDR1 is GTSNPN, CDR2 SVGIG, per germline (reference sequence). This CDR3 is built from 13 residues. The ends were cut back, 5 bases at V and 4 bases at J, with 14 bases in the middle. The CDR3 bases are TGTGCCTGGGGAGGTGGTAGGGGCACTGAAGCTTTCTTT. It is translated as CAWGGGRGTEAFF.

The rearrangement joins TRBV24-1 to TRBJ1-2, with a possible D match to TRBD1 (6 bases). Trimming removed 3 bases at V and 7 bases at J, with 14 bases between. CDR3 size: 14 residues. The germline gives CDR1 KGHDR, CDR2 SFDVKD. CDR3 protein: CATSDDTGLGGYTF. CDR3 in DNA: TGTGCCACCAGTGATGACACAGGGTTAGGTGGCTACACCTTC.

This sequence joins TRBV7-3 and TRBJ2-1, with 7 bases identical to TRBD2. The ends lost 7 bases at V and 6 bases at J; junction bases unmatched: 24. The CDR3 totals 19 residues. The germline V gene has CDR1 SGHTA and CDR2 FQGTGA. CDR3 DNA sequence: TGTGCCAGCACCTCTCCCGGTTGGGGTGCGGGGGTCTTGACCAATGAGCAGTTCTTC. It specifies CASTSPGWGAGVLTNEQFF.

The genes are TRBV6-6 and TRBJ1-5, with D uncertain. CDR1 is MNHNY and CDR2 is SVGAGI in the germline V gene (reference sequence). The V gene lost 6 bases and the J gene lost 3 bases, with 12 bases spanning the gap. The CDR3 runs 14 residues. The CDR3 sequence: CASRIPTVNQPQHF. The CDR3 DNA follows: TGTGCCAGCAGGATTCCAACGGTCAATCAGCCCCAGCATTTT.

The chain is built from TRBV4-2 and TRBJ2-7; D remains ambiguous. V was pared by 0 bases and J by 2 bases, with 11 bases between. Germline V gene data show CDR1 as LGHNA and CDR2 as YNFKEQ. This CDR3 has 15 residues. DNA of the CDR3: TGTGCCAGCAGCCAAGATTTTGGCCCCGCCTACGAGCAGTACTTC. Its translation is CASSQDFGPAYEQYF.

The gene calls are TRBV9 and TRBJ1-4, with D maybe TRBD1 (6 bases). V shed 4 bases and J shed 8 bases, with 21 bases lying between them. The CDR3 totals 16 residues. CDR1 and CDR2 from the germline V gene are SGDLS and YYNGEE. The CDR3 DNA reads TGTGCCAGCAGCACCAGGGACAACTCATTCTCCGAAAAACTGTTTTTT. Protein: CASSTRDNSFSEKLFF.

As DNA, the CDR3 is TGTGCCAGCAGTGGCAGGAGTACCCAGGGACAGGGGGAGTCTGGAAACACCATATATTTT. This translates into CASSGRSTQGQGESGNTIYF. V is TRBV2 and J is TRBJ1-3; the match to TRBD1 covers 11 bases. Trimming took 4 bases from V and 1 from J; bases not matched to a gene: 15. Germline assignment: CDR1 SNHLY and CDR2 FYNNEI. CDR3 length equals 20 residues. Complete variable domain (other parts from reference TRBV2 and TRBJ1-3): EPEVTQTPSHQVTQMGQEVILRCVPISNHLYFYWYRQILGQKVEFLVSFYNNEISEKSEIFDDQFSVERPDGSNFTLKIRSTKLEDSAMYFCASSGRSTQGQGESGNTIYFGEGSWLTVV.

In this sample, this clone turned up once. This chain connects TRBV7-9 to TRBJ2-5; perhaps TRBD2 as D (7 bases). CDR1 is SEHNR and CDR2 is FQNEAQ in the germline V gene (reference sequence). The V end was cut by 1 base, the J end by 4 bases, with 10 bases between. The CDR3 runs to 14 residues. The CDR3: CASSLGGGGETQYF. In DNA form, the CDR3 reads TGTGCCAGCAGCTTAGGGGGAGGGGGAGAGACCCAGTACTTC.

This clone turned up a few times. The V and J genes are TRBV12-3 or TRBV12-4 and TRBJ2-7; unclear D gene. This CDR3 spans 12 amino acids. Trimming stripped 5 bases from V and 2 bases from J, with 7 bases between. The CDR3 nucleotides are TGTGCCAGCAGTGGCCGAACCTACGAGCAGTACTTC. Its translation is CASSGRTYEQYF.

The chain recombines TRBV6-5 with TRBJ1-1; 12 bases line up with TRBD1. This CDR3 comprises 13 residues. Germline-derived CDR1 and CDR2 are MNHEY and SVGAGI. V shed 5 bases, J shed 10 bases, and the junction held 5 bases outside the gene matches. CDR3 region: CASSNRDRGPAFF. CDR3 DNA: TGTGCCAGCAGTAACCGGGACAGGGGGCCAGCTTTCTTT.

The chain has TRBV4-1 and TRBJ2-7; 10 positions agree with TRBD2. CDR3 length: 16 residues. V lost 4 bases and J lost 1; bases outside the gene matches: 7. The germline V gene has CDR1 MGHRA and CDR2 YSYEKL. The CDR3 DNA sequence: TGCGCCAGCAGCCGGAAACTAGCGGGGTCTTCCTACGAGCAGTACTTC. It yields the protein CASSRKLAGSSYEQYF.

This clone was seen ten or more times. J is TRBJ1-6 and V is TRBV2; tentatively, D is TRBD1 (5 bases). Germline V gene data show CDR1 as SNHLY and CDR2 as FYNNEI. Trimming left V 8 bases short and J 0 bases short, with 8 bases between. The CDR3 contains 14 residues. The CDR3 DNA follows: TGTGCCAGCTGGCAGGGCTCCTATAATTCACCCCTCCACTTT. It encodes CASWQGSYNSPLHF. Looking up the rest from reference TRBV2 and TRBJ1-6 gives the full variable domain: EPEVTQTPSHQVTQMGQEVILRCVPISNHLYFYWYRQILGQKVEFLVSFYNNEISEKSEIFDDQFSVERPDGSNFTLKIRSTKLEDSAMYFCASWQGSYNSPLHFGNGTRLTVT.

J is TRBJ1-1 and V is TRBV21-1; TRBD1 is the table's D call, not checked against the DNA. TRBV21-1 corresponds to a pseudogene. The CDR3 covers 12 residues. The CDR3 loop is CASSATAPEAFF. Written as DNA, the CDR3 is TGTGCCAGCAGCGCGACAGCCCCTGAAGCTTTCTTT.

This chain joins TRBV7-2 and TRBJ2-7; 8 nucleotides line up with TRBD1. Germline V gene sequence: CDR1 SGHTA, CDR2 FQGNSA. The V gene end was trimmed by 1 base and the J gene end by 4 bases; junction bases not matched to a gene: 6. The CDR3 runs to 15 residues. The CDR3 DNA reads TGTGCCAGCAGCTTAGATAGGACAGGGTATTACGAGCAGTACTTC. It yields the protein CASSLDRTGYYEQYF.

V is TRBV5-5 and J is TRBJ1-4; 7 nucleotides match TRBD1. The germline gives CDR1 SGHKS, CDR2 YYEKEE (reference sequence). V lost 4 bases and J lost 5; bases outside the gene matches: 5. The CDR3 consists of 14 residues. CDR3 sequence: CASSTGTVNEKLFF. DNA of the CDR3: TGTGCCAGCAGCACCGGGACAGTAAATGAAAAACTGTTTTTT. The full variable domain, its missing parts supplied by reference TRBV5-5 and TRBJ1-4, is DAGVTQSPTHLIKTRGQQVTLRCSPISGHKSVSWYQQVLGQGPQFIFQYYEKEERGRGNFPDRFSARQFPNYSSELNVNALLLGDSALYLCASSTGTVNEKLFFGSGTQLSVL.

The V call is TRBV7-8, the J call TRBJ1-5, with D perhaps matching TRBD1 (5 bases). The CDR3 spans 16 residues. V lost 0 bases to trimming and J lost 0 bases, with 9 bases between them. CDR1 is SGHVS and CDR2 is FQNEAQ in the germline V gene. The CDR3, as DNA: TGTGCCAGCAGCTTAGCCTTAGGGGTTAGCAATCAGCCCCAGCATTTT. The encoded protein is CASSLALGVSNQPQHF.

The CDR3 reads CASIGQGVSGGELFF. The CDR3 nucleotides read TGTGCCAGCATAGGACAGGGGGTCTCTGGGGGGGAGCTGTTTTTT. This chain connects TRBV6-5 to TRBJ2-2, with 10 bases fitting TRBD1. Germline trimming cut 7 bases from V and 8 bases from J; bases unmatched to any gene: 10. The CDR3 runs 15 residues. Germline lookup yields CDR1 MNHEY and CDR2 SVGAGI.

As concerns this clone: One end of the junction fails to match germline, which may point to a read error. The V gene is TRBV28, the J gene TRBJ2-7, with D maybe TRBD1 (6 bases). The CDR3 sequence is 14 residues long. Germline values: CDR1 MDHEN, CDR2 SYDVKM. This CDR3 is CASIPSGQQLRAHF. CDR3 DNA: TGTGCCAGCATCCCCTCCGGACAGCAATTGAGGGCCCACTTC.

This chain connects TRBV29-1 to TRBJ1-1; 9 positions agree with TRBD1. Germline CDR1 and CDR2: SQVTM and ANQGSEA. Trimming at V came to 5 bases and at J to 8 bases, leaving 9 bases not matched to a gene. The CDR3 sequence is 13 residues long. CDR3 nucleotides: TGCAGCGTTAAAACAGGGGGCGTAGGGGAAGCTTTCTTT. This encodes CSVKTGGVGEAFF.

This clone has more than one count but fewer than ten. DNA for the CDR3: TGTGCCAGCAGCTTTGGGGGCACTAGCGGGGCCACAGATACGCAGTATTTT. Encoded protein: CASSFGGTSGATDTQYF. J is TRBJ2-3 and V is TRBV11-3; 10 bases map to TRBD2. Trimming at V came to 3 bases and at J to 2 bases, leaving 8 bases not matched to a gene. This CDR3 comprises 17 residues. Looked up from germline, CDR1 is SGHNT and CDR2 is YENEEA.

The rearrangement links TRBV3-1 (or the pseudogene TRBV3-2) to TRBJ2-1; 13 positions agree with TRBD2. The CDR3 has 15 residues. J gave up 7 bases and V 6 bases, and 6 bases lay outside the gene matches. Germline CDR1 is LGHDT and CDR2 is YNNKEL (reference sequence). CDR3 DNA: TGTGCCAGCAGTCGAGGACTAGCGGGAGTTAATGAGCAGTTCTTC. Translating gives CASSRGLAGVNEQFF.

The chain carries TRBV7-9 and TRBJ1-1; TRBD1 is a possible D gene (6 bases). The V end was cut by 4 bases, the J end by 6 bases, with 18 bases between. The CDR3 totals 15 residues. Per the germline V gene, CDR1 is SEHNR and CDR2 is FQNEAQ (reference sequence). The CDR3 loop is CASSSPGAVVAEAFF. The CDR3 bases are TGTGCCAGCAGCTCTCCAGGGGCAGTTGTGGCTGAAGCTTTCTTT.

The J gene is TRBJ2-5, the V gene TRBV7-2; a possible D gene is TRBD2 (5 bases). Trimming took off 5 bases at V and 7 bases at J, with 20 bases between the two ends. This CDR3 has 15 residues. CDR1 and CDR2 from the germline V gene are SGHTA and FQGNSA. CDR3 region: CASSHSGGTGGTQYF. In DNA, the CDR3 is TGTGCCAGCAGCCACTCCGGCGGAACCGGAGGGACCCAGTACTTC.

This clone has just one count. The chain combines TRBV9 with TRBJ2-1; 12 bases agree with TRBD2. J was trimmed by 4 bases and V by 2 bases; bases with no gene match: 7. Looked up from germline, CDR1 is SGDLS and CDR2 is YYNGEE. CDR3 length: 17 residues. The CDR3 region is CASSVYPLAGGYNEQFF. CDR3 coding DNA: TGTGCCAGCAGCGTTTACCCTCTAGCGGGGGGGTACAATGAGCAGTTCTTC.

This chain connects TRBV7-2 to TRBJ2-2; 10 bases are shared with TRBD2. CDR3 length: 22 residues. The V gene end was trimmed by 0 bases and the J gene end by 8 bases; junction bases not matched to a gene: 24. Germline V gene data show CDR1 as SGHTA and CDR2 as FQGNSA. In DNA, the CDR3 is TGTGCCAGCAGCTTAGCCGACCCGTTAAGCGGGGGGGCCTCGTTTTTTGCTGGGGAGCTGTTTTTT. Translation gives CASSLADPLSGGASFFAGELFF.

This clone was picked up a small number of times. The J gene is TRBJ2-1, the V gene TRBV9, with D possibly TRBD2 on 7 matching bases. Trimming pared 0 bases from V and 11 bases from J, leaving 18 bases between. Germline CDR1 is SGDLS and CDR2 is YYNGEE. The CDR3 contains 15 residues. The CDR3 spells CASSVEQGSGVQQFF. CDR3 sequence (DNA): TGTGCCAGCAGCGTAGAGCAGGGGAGCGGGGTCCAGCAGTTCTTC.